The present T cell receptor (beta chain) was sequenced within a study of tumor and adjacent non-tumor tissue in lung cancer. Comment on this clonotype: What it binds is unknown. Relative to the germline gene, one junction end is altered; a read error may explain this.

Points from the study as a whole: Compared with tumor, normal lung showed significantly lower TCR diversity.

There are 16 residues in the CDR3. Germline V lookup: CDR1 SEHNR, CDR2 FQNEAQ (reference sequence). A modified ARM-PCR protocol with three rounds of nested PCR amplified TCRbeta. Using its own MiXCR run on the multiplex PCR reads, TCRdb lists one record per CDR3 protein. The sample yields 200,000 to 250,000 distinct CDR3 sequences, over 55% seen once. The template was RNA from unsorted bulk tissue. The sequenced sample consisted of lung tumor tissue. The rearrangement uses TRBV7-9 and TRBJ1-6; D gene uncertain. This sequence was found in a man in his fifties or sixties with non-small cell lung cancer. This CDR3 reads CASTTLGMPHNSPLHF. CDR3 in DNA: TGTGCCAGCACGACGTTAGGGATGCCCCATAATTCTCCCCTCCACTTT.